One and the same sample provided the 27 T cell receptor beta chains below, sequenced in a study of somatic mutations in cytotoxic T cells in rheumatoid arthritis. Sequenced by immunoSEQ multiplex PCR; TCRdb stores in-frame clones only, minus some. The sample consists of about 15,000 clones, about four fifths of them appearing once. Material for sequencing was CD8+ T cells sorted from blood. Receptors originate from an adult with rheumatoid arthritis.

This chain links TRBV2 with TRBJ1-1; 7 bases align to TRBD1. V trimming: 1 base; J trimming: 3 bases; junction bases outside the gene matches: 5. The CDR3 extends over 15 amino acids. The germline CDR1 and CDR2 sequences are SNHLY and FYNNEI. The CDR3 loop is CASSEVRQGDTEAFF. The CDR3 DNA sequence: TGTGCCAGCAGTGAAGTTCGACAGGGTGACACTGAAGCTTTCTTT.

The chain recombines TRBV7-9 with TRBJ2-3, with D perhaps matching TRBD2 (5 bases). The ends were cut back, 2 bases at V and 0 bases at J, with 15 bases in the middle. The germline CDR1 and CDR2 sequences are SEHNR and FQNEAQ (reference sequence). The CDR3 spans 17 residues. CDR3 protein: CASSLPIGAESTDTQYF. CDR3 DNA: TGTGCCAGCAGCTTACCCATCGGAGCGGAAAGCACAGATACGCAGTATTTT.

J is TRBJ2-6 and V is TRBV6-5; D not resolved. The CDR3 sequence is 12 residues long. The V and J ends lost 8 bases and 1 base respectively, with 3 bases between them. Germline CDR1 is MNHEY and CDR2 is SVGAGI. CDR3: CASSSGANVLTF. The CDR3 bases are TGTGCCAGCTCTTCTGGGGCCAACGTCCTGACTTTC.

The V call is TRBV27, the J call TRBJ2-7; TRBD1 aligns across 10 bases. This CDR3 spans 16 amino acids. With V trimmed by 3 bases and J by 3 bases, 8 bases remained unmatched. The germline gives CDR1 MNHEY, CDR2 SMNVEV (reference sequence). The CDR3 spells CASSFTAGTGVYEQYF. Written as DNA, the CDR3 is TGTGCCAGCAGTTTCACGGCCGGGACAGGGGTCTACGAGCAGTACTTC.

The table lists this clone with a few counts. The chain links TRBV5-6 to TRBJ1-2; TRBD1 matches at 7 bases. The J segment lost 7 bases and the V segment lost 4 bases, leaving 7 bases of the junction unmatched. Germline CDR1 is SGHDT and CDR2 is YYEEEE. The CDR3 runs 13 residues. For the CDR3, the DNA is TGTGCCAGCAGCCGAGGGGGCGAACCTGGCTACACCTTC. It translates to CASSRGGEPGYTF.

The V call is TRBV30, the J call TRBJ2-7; D is undetermined. The germline gives CDR1 GTSNPN, CDR2 SVGIG (reference sequence). The CDR3 loop spans 14 amino acids. Trimming removed 1 base at V and 3 bases at J, with 13 bases between. CDR3 protein: CAWSAPQESYEQYF. Here the CDR3 DNA reads TGTGCCTGGAGTGCCCCTCAGGAGAGCTACGAGCAGTACTTC. The full variable domain, in which reference TRBV30 and TRBJ2-7 provide the parts outside the CDR3, is SQTIHQWPATLVQPVGSPLSLECTVEGTSNPNLYWYRQAAGRGLQLLFYSVGIGQISSEVPQNLSASRPQDRQFILSSKKLLLSDSGFYLCAWSAPQESYEQYFGPGTRLTVT.

V is TRBV19 and J is TRBJ1-2; 8 bases match TRBD1. Germline CDR1 LNHDA, CDR2 SQIVND (reference sequence). The CDR3 length is 15 residues. With 5 bases clipped from V and 4 bases from J, the junction kept 9 bases outside the gene matches. The CDR3 DNA reads as TGTGCCAGTAGTGAAAGACAGGGGAACAGCTATGGCTACACCTTC. This translates into CASSERQGNSYGYTF.

The chain employs TRBV4-1 and TRBJ1-2; maybe TRBD1 (5 bases). The CDR3 totals 15 residues. Per germline, CDR1 MGHRA and CDR2 YSYEKL. The V and J ends lost 4 bases and 0 bases respectively, with 12 bases between them. CDR3 coding DNA: TGCGCCAGCAGCCTTTGGGACGGAGCTAACTATGGCTACACCTTC. Translation: CASSLWDGANYGYTF.

The DNA for the CDR3 is TGTGCCAGCAGCCTCAGGGGTCTGAAACTAGAGCAGTACTTC. Amino acid sequence: CASSLRGLKLEQYF. The genes are TRBV6-1 and TRBJ2-7; weak D call: TRBD1 (6 bases). This CDR3 contains 14 residues. Germline CDR1 MNHNS, CDR2 SASEGT. V lost 6 bases and J lost 7, with 19 bases in between.

V usage is TRBV7-9 and J usage is TRBJ1-1, with a tentative D call TRBD1 (5 bases). Trimming left V 4 bases short and J 6 bases short, with 9 bases between. This CDR3 is built from 12 residues. Germline V CDR1 and CDR2: SEHNR, FQNEAQ (reference sequence). The CDR3 sequence is CASSSDTPEAFF. The CDR3 DNA sequence: TGTGCCAGCAGCTCGGACACCCCTGAAGCTTTCTTT.

The chain couples TRBV28 to TRBJ2-2, with 7 nucleotides matching TRBD1. J gave up 5 bases and V 2 bases, and 14 bases lay outside the gene matches. CDR1 is MDHEN and CDR2 is SYDVKM in the germline V gene. This CDR3 region has 18 residues. This CDR3 is CASSLMALGTAGTGELFF. The CDR3 DNA reads as TGTGCCAGCAGTTTAATGGCCCTAGGGACAGCTGGAACCGGGGAGCTGTTTTTT.

The chain combines TRBV6-5 with TRBJ2-3; a weak D match, TRBD2 (6 bases). CDR1 is MNHEY, CDR2 SVGAGI, per germline. Trimming left V 0 bases short and J 5 bases short, with 6 bases between. The CDR3 has 13 amino acids. This CDR3 reads CASSYSGGDTQYF. The CDR3, as DNA: TGTGCCAGCAGTTACTCGGGGGGAGATACGCAGTATTTT.

This clone was counted once. The rearrangement links TRBV25-1 to TRBJ2-4, with D possibly being TRBD1 (5 bases). Germline-derived CDR1 and CDR2 are MGHDK and SYGVNS. This CDR3 contains 17 residues. V lost 8 bases, J lost 0 bases, and 20 bases lay in between. The CDR3 DNA reads TGTGCCAGCCTACGCCACGTGGCAGGGCTAGCCAAAAACATTCAGTACTTC. This sequence encodes CASLRHVAGLAKNIQYF.

V usage is TRBV13 and J usage is TRBJ2-1; TRBD2 agrees at 10 bases. The CDR3 length is 16 residues. V trimming: 5 bases; J trimming: 9 bases; junction bases outside the gene matches: 13. Germline V lookup: CDR1 PRHDT, CDR2 FYEKMQ (reference sequence). The DNA of the CDR3 is TGTGCCAGCAGCCTGGGGTTGGCTAGCGGGAGAGGTGAGCAGTTCTTC. Amino acid sequence: CASSLGLASGRGEQFF.

This clone was counted once. V gene TRBV6-5 combines with J gene TRBJ2-1, with 9 bases aligning to TRBD2. V was clipped by 5 bases and J by 9 bases; unmatched bases: 11. This CDR3 is built from 15 residues. Germline values: CDR1 MNHEY, CDR2 SVGAGI. Written as DNA, the CDR3 is TGTGCCAGCAGTCCCTCAGCGGGAGGTCCAGGTGAGCAGTTCTTC. Amino acids: CASSPSAGGPGEQFF.

V usage is TRBV2 and J usage is TRBJ1-2; D unresolved. The CDR3 length is 15 residues. V was shortened by 5 bases and J by 6 bases, with 19 bases between the two germline ends. Germline-derived CDR1 and CDR2 are SNHLY and FYNNEI. DNA for the CDR3: TGTGCCAGCAGTCCACCGCATGGGGAGGTAAATGGCTACACCTTC. It encodes CASSPPHGEVNGYTF.

This clone appeared a single time. The rearrangement links TRBV5-6 to TRBJ1-2; D gene unclear. Germline CDR1 is SGHDT and CDR2 is YYEEEE. Trimming left V 0 bases short and J 7 bases short, with 7 bases between. There are 12 residues in the CDR3. Written as DNA, the CDR3 is TGTGCCAGCAGCTTGGAGGGATCTGGCTACACCTTC. Protein: CASSLEGSGYTF.

The rearrangement links TRBV15 to TRBJ2-1; D perhaps matches TRBD2 (6 bases). In germline, CDR1 is LNHNV, CDR2 YYDKDF (reference sequence). This CDR3 has 13 residues. The V and J ends lost 5 bases and 9 bases respectively, with 14 bases between them. Written as DNA, the CDR3 is TGTGCCACCAGCGACAGCGGGTGGCTTGAGCAGTTCTTC. It translates to CATSDSGWLEQFF.

This clone was picked up one time. V is TRBV12-5 and J is TRBJ2-3; unclear D gene. The CDR3 totals 12 residues. V was trimmed by 8 bases and J by 2 bases, leaving 8 bases between them. The V gene's germline CDR1 is LGHNT and CDR2 FRNRAP. The CDR3 nucleotides read TGTGCTAGTATGGGCGTCACAGATACGCAGTATTTT. Translated, it gives CASMGVTDTQYF.

The J gene is TRBJ2-1, the V gene TRBV5-6; 11 bases agree with TRBD2. After removal of 4 bases from V and 4 bases from J, the junction contained 4 bases not matched to a gene. Germline CDR1 is SGHDT and CDR2 is YYEEEE. This CDR3 is 15 amino acids long. The CDR3 region has the DNA TGTGCCAGCAGCGTTACTAGCGGGAGTTACAATGAGCAGTTCTTC. Translating gives CASSVTSGSYNEQFF.

The chain recombines TRBV28 with TRBJ2-1, with 11 bases lining up with TRBD2. The CDR3 covers 19 residues. Germline V gene lookup returns CDR1 MDHEN and CDR2 SYDVKM. Trimming at V came to 1 base and at J to 0 bases, leaving 8 bases not matched to a gene. CDR3 in DNA: TGTGCCAGCAGTTTATCTCGACTAGCGGGACGGAGCTCCTACAATGAGCAGTTCTTC. Translated: CASSLSRLAGRSSYNEQFF.

The chain recombines TRBV5-1 with TRBJ2-1; tentatively, D is TRBD1 or TRBD2 (5 bases each). The V and J ends lost 2 bases and 0 bases respectively, with 9 bases between them. From germline, CDR1 is SGHRS and CDR2 YFSETQ. The CDR3 is 15 residues long. The DNA of the CDR3 is TGCGCCAGCAGCTTTCTTGGGGGCTCCTACAATGAGCAGTTCTTC. As protein: CASSFLGGSYNEQFF.

DNA for the CDR3: TGTGCCAGCAGGGAACTAGCGGGAGGATCCAATGAGCAGTTCTTC. It yields the protein CASRELAGGSNEQFF. The rearrangement uses TRBV6-1 and TRBJ2-1; 12 nucleotides agree with TRBD2. The trim removed 6 bases at V and 6 bases at J, leaving 6 bases unmatched. The V gene's germline CDR1 is MNHNS and CDR2 SASEGT. The CDR3 sequence is 15 residues long.

This chain's CDR3 is CASRITSGRWRELFF. For the CDR3, the DNA is TGCGCCAGCAGAATTACTAGCGGGAGATGGAGGGAGCTGTTTTTT. The rearrangement links TRBV5-1 to TRBJ2-2; 11 nucleotides line up with TRBD2. V lost 5 bases, J lost 9 bases, and 9 bases stayed unmatched. Germline-derived CDR1 and CDR2 are SGHRS and YFSETQ. This CDR3 has 15 residues.

The gene calls are TRBV11-2 and TRBJ1-4, with D uncertain. Germline V lookup: CDR1 SGHAT, CDR2 FQNNGV. The CDR3 sequence is 15 residues long. Trimming removed 5 bases at V and 7 bases at J, with 17 bases between. CDR3 nucleotides: TGTGCCAGCAGCCAGAGGTCAGTTGTTGGTGAAAAACTGTTTTTT. This sequence encodes CASSQRSVVGEKLFF.

The CDR3 protein is CASSLHGDRVANEKLFF. The CDR3 DNA reads TGTGCCAGCAGCTTACACGGAGACAGGGTTGCTAATGAAAAACTGTTTTTT. The chain couples TRBV13 to TRBJ1-4; TRBD1 aligns across 7 bases. Germline V gives CDR1 PRHDT, CDR2 FYEKMQ (reference sequence). The CDR3 has 17 residues. V trimming: 2 bases; J trimming: 3 bases; junction bases outside the gene matches: 9.

This clone occurred once. The chain uses TRBV5-1 and TRBJ2-3; no definite D call. This CDR3 is built from 15 residues. Germline loops: CDR1 SGHRS, CDR2 YFSETQ. With 3 bases removed from V and 0 bases from J, the gap between germline ends came to 11 bases. The CDR3 coding sequence is TGCGCCAGCAGCTATCAGGAACCTAGCACAGATACGCAGTATTTT. Protein sequence: CASSYQEPSTDTQYF.